These T cell receptor beta chains were read from a single sample in a study of cytomegalovirus exposure and HLA in healthy donors. Sequenced by immunoSEQ multiplex PCR; TCRdb stores in-frame clones only, minus some. The repertoire has about 95,000 clones, 85% of them found once; the top ten carry roughly 22%. The sequencing input was PBMCs. The receptors stem from a young man in good health and CMV-seropositive. CDR3s include the opening cysteine and the closing phenylalanine or tryptophan. The order of the fields is J gene, D gene, V gene, clone size, CDR3 protein, CDR3 DNA. A D gene is named only where the DNA matches it firmly. Clone size is stated in some rows and not others, as once, few, many or a class when expanded.

J: TRBJ2-7
D: TRBD1
V: TRBV2
size: .
CDR3: CASSEQGADGYEQYF
DNA: TGTGCCAGCAGTGAACAGGGGGCAGACGGATACGAGCAGTACTTC

J: TRBJ2-2
D: .
V: TRBV7-9
size: medium-sized
CDR3: CATPGAETGELFF
DNA: TGTGCCACCCCAGGGGCAGAGACCGGGGAGCTGTTTTTT

J: TRBJ1-2
D: TRBD1
V: TRBV7-9
size: once
CDR3: CASSLMGQGPFNYGYTF
DNA: TGTGCCAGCAGCCTTATGGGACAGGGTCCTTTCAACTATGGCTACACCTTC

J: TRBJ2-7
D: TRBD2
V: TRBV9
size: .
CDR3: CASSVGTSGTYEQYF
DNA: TGTGCCAGCAGCGTGGGGACTAGCGGGACGTACGAGCAGTACTTC

J: TRBJ2-2
D: .
V: TRBV27
size: .
CDR3: CASSLSGARLGQTGELFF
DNA: TGTGCCAGCAGTTTATCAGGCGCGCGTTTGGGACAAACCGGGGAGCTGTTTTTT

J: TRBJ2-6
D: TRBD1
V: TRBV11-2
size: .
CDR3: CASSLGTGGFGANVLTF
DNA: TGTGCCAGCAGCTTGGGGACAGGGGGGTTTGGGGCCAACGTCCTGACTTTC

J: TRBJ2-1
D: .
V: TRBV28
size: .
CDR3: CASGSSAWSDDEQFF
DNA: TGTGCCAGCGGAAGTTCGGCGTGGAGCGACGATGAGCAGTTCTTC

J: TRBJ2-1
D: .
V: TRBV5-1
size: .
CDR3: CASSLEGSRGHNEQFF
DNA: TGCGCCAGCAGCTTGGAGGGGAGCAGGGGACACAATGAGCAGTTCTTC

J: TRBJ2-5
D: TRBD2
V: TRBV6-5
size: .
CDR3: CASSQGGVVETQYF
DNA: TGTGCCAGCAGTCAGGGAGGGGTGGTGGAGACCCAGTACTTC

J: TRBJ2-2
D: .
V: TRBV9
size: .
CDR3: CASSPVRGHRTGELFF
DNA: TGTGCCAGCAGCCCAGTCCGGGGACACAGGACCGGGGAGCTGTTTTTT

J: TRBJ2-5
D: .
V: TRBV5-6
size: .
CDR3: CASRSRGADPGETQYF
DNA: TGTGCCAGCAGGTCCCGAGGTGCGGATCCCGGAGAGACCCAGTACTTC

J: TRBJ2-6
D: .
V: TRBV7-9
size: .
CDR3: CASSLASESFGANVLTF
DNA: TGTGCCAGCAGCTTAGCTAGTGAAAGCTTTGGGGCCAACGTCCTGACTTTC

J: TRBJ1-1
D: TRBD1
V: TRBV11-3
size: .
CDR3: CASSRRQGAEAFF
DNA: TGTGCCAGCAGCCGTAGACAGGGCGCTGAAGCTTTCTTT

J: TRBJ1-2
D: .
V: TRBV18
size: .
CDR3: CASSPGEPGYTF
DNA: TGTGCCAGCTCCCCCGGGGAGCCGGGCTACACCTTC

J: TRBJ1-5
D: TRBD1
V: TRBV6-1
size: .
CDR3: CASSEGRGFASNQPQHF
DNA: TGTGCCAGCAGTGAGGGCAGGGGGTTCGCCTCCAATCAGCCCCAGCATTTT

J: TRBJ1-2
D: .
V: TRBV15
size: .
CDR3: CATSRDLGQKEEGGYTF
DNA: TGTGCCACCAGCAGAGATCTCGGACAGAAGGAGGAAGGTGGCTACACCTTC

J: TRBJ2-2
D: .
V: TRBV7-2
size: .
CDR3: CASSANRRGTGELFF
DNA: TGTGCCAGCAGCGCCAATCGACGAGGAACCGGGGAGCTGTTTTTT

J: TRBJ1-2
D: .
V: TRBV7-9
size: .
CDR3: CASSPDGGRNYGYTF
DNA: TGTGCCAGCAGCCCGGACGGAGGGCGAAACTATGGCTACACCTTC

J: TRBJ2-1
D: .
V: TRBV11-3
size: .
CDR3: CASSLTVLNEQFF
DNA: TGTGCCAGCAGCTTAACCGTCCTAAATGAGCAGTTCTTC

J: TRBJ1-4
D: .
V: TRBV30
size: .
CDR3: CAWRWRQGIATNEKLFF
DNA: TGTGCCTGGAGATGGCGGCAGGGGATTGCAACTAATGAAAAACTGTTTTTT

J: TRBJ2-2
D: .
V: TRBV19
size: .
CDR3: CASSIVNVANTGELFF
DNA: TGTGCCAGTAGTATAGTAAACGTAGCGAACACCGGGGAGCTGTTTTTT

J: TRBJ1-2
D: .
V: TRBV6-6
size: .
CDR3: CASSYLGTGDGYTF
DNA: TGTGCCAGCAGTTACTTGGGAACGGGGGATGGCTACACCTTC

J: TRBJ1-1
D: .
V: TRBV20-1
size: .
CDR3: CSARVQGKAFF
DNA: TGCAGTGCTAGAGTTCAGGGGAAAGCTTTCTTT

J: TRBJ2-2
D: .
V: TRBV28
size: .
CDR3: CASVGQGNTGELFF
DNA: TGTGCCAGCGTGGGGCAGGGCAATACCGGGGAGCTGTTTTTT

J: TRBJ2-1
D: .
V: TRBV7-8
size: .
CDR3: CASRSGSYNEQFF
DNA: TGTGCCAGCAGGAGCGGTTCCTACAATGAGCAGTTCTTC

J: TRBJ2-3
D: .
V: TRBV9
size: .
CDR3: CASNGGRVSDTQYF
DNA: TGTGCCAGCAATGGGGGCAGGGTATCAGATACGCAGTATTTT

J: TRBJ1-1
D: .
V: TRBV27
size: .
CDR3: CASSLIGENTEAFF
DNA: TGTGCCAGCAGTTTAATCGGGGAAAACACTGAAGCTTTCTTT

J: TRBJ2-3
D: .
V: TRBV19
size: .
CDR3: CASSSEGRGGTDTQYF
DNA: TGTGCCAGTAGTTCCGAGGGGCGGGGAGGCACAGATACGCAGTATTTT

J: TRBJ2-5
D: TRBD1
V: TRBV5-8
size: .
CDR3: CASSLAFLRTGLSETQYF
DNA: TGTGCCAGCAGCTTGGCCTTTTTGCGGACAGGGTTGTCAGAGACCCAGTACTTC

J: TRBJ1-2
D: .
V: TRBV18
size: .
CDR3: CASSPGPFNLGYGYTF
DNA: TGTGCCAGCTCACCGGGTCCTTTCAATCTAGGCTATGGCTACACCTTC

J: TRBJ2-7
D: TRBD1
V: TRBV7-9
size: .
CDR3: CASSFGTGEYF
DNA: TGTGCCAGCAGCTTTGGGACAGGGGAGTACTTC

J: TRBJ1-1
D: .
V: TRBV30
size: .
CDR3: CAWIPWNSGLMDTEAFF
DNA: TGTGCCTGGATTCCGTGGAACAGCGGCCTAATGGACACTGAAGCTTTCTTT

J: TRBJ1-2
D: .
V: TRBV29-1
size: few
CDR3: CSVDVAADGYTF
DNA: TGCAGCGTTGACGTCGCAGCGGATGGCTACACCTTC

J: TRBJ2-1
D: TRBD2
V: TRBV4-1
size: once
CDR3: CASNQGLAGINSYNEQFF
DNA: TGCGCCAGCAACCAAGGACTAGCGGGAATCAACTCCTACAATGAGCAGTTCTTC

J: TRBJ2-2
D: TRBD2
V: TRBV6-5
size: .
CDR3: CASTGLATGELFF
DNA: TGTGCCAGCACAGGACTAGCGACCGGGGAGCTGTTTTTT

J: TRBJ2-7
D: TRBD1
V: TRBV23-1
size: few
CDR3: CASSHSEDRLNSYEQYF
DNA: TGCGCCAGCAGTCATTCCGAGGACAGGCTTAACTCCTACGAGCAGTACTTC

J: TRBJ2-1
D: TRBD2
V: TRBV11-3
size: .
CDR3: CASTPWAGVVYNEQFF
DNA: TGTGCCAGCACCCCGTGGGCGGGAGTAGTGTACAATGAGCAGTTCTTC

J: TRBJ1-1
D: TRBD1
V: TRBV5-6
size: .
CDR3: CASSLMGDREDTEAFF
DNA: TGTGCCAGCAGCTTGATGGGGGACAGGGAGGACACTGAAGCTTTCTTT

J: TRBJ2-2
D: .
V: TRBV5-1
size: .
CDR3: CASSPPGVNTGELFF
DNA: TGCGCCAGCAGCCCCCCGGGGGTGAACACCGGGGAGCTGTTTTTT

J: TRBJ1-2
D: TRBD1
V: TRBV7-3
size: once
CDR3: CASSAQGQGTGYTF
DNA: TGTGCCAGCAGCGCACAGGGGCAGGGGACCGGCTACACCTTC

J: TRBJ2-2
D: .
V: TRBV2
size: .
CDR3: CASWGGSNTGELFF
DNA: TGTGCCAGCTGGGGGGGCAGCAACACCGGGGAGCTGTTTTTT

J: TRBJ1-5
D: TRBD1
V: TRBV19
size: .
CDR3: CASSTRTGGPLHWPQHF
DNA: TGTGCCAGTAGTACGCGGACAGGGGGCCCATTGCATTGGCCCCAGCATTTT

J: TRBJ2-7
D: .
V: TRBV6-5
size: .
CDR3: CASSYSSGRSYEQYF
DNA: TGTGCCAGCAGTTATTCTTCAGGAAGGTCCTACGAGCAGTACTTC

J: TRBJ1-1
D: .
V: TRBV5-4
size: few
CDR3: CASSSQGEAFF
DNA: TGTGCCAGCAGCTCTCAGGGAGAAGCTTTCTTT

J: TRBJ2-1
D: TRBD2
V: TRBV18
size: .
CDR3: CASSPLGGDEQFF
DNA: TGTGCCAGCTCACCATTGGGGGGGGATGAGCAGTTCTTC

J: TRBJ2-1
D: TRBD2
V: TRBV27
size: .
CDR3: CASSRRGSAAYNEQFF
DNA: TGTGCCAGCAGTCGTCGCGGGAGTGCCGCCTACAATGAGCAGTTCTTC

J: TRBJ1-5
D: .
V: TRBV9
size: .
CDR3: CASSRTGYSNQPQHF
DNA: TGTGCCAGCAGCCGAACAGGGTATAGCAATCAGCCCCAGCATTTT

J: TRBJ2-2
D: TRBD1
V: TRBV18
size: .
CDR3: CASSPRTGNTGELFF
DNA: TGTGCCAGCTCACCAAGGACAGGGAACACCGGGGAGCTGTTTTTT

J: TRBJ2-1
D: TRBD2
V: TRBV6-5
size: .
CDR3: CASSFWSGRAANEQFF
DNA: TGTGCCAGCAGTTTTTGGTCCGGGAGGGCAGCGAATGAGCAGTTCTTC

J: TRBJ1-1
D: .
V: TRBV4-1
size: .
CDR3: CASSPRTAWGTEAFF
DNA: TGCGCCAGCAGCCCCCGGACAGCCTGGGGCACTGAAGCTTTCTTT

J: TRBJ1-2
D: .
V: TRBV4-1
size: .
CDR3: CASSQSLAGAGYGYTF
DNA: TGCGCCAGCAGCCAAAGCCTTGCAGGGGCTGGCTATGGCTACACCTTC

J: TRBJ1-1
D: .
V: TRBV12-5
size: .
CDR3: CASGLVHLEAFF
DNA: TGTGCTAGTGGTTTGGTACACCTTGAAGCTTTCTTT

J: TRBJ1-3
D: .
V: TRBV11-2
size: .
CDR3: CASRSPGNTIYF
DNA: TGTGCCAGCAGGTCTCCTGGAAACACCATATATTTT

J: TRBJ2-7
D: .
V: TRBV27
size: .
CDR3: CASSPEGVLHNEQYF
DNA: TGTGCCAGCAGTCCCGAGGGGGTTCTACACAACGAGCAGTACTTC

J: TRBJ2-1
D: .
V: TRBV4-1
size: .
CDR3: CASSPLLGAEQFF
DNA: TGCGCCAGCAGCCCTCTTCTAGGGGCTGAGCAGTTCTTC

J: TRBJ2-2
D: TRBD2
V: TRBV11-3
size: .
CDR3: CASSLWLAGTGELFF
DNA: TGTGCCAGCAGCTTATGGCTAGCGGGTACCGGGGAGCTGTTTTTT

J: TRBJ2-5
D: .
V: TRBV10-1
size: once
CDR3: CASSEPGETQYF
DNA: TGCGCCAGCAGTGAGCCGGGAGAGACCCAGTACTTC